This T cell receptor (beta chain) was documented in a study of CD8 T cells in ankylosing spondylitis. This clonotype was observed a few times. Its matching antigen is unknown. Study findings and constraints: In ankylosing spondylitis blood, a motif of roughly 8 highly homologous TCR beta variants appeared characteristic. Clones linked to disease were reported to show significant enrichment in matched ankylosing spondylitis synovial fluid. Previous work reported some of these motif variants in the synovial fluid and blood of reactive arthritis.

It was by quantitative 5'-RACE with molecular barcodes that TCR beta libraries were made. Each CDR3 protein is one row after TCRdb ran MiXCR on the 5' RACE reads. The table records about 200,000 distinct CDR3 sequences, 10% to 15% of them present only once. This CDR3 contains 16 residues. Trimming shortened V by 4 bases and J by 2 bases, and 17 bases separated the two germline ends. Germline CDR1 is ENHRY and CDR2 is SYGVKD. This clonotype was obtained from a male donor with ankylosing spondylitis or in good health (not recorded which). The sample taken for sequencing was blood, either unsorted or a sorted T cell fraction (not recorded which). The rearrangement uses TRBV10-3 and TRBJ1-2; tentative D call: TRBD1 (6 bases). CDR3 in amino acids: CAISGKEGDTNYGYTF. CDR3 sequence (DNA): TGTGCCATCAGTGGGAAGGAAGGGGACACAAACTATGGCTACACCTTC.